The 22 T cell receptor beta chains below were found in one sample sequenced in a study of shared clonotypes between healthy human individuals. Naive CD8 populations comprised CD45RO-negative cells positively selected for CCR7, excluding terminally differentiated effector memory CD45RA+ cells. Some clones are missing from TCRdb's copy, which holds only in-frame ones; the method was immunoSEQ multiplex PCR. The table has about 2.1 million clones, around 95% seen once; the top ten hold around 1.7%. The sample consisted of naive CD8+ T cells from PBMCs. The receptors shown here come from a man aged 18-30 years in good health. Some clones in this sample may be carry-over from other donors' samples.

The chain links TRBV27 to TRBJ2-7, with TRBD2 matching 8 bases. CDR1 and CDR2 from the germline V gene are MNHEY and SMNVEV (reference sequence). This CDR3 is built from 15 residues. With V trimmed by 6 bases and J by 2 bases, 9 bases remained unmatched. CDR3 coding DNA: TGTGCCAGCAGACGAACCGGGAGGGCCGCCTACGAGCAGTACTTC. Protein: CASRRTGRAAYEQYF.

This rearrangement joins TRBV7-8 to TRBJ2-2; the D gene is possibly TRBD2 (6 bases). This CDR3 spans 16 amino acids. Germline values: CDR1 SGHVS, CDR2 FQNEAQ. Trimming cost V 8 bases and J 1 base, with 17 bases left between them. The CDR3 region has the DNA TGTGCCAGCTCAAACCCCGCGGGGCGGAACACCGGGGAGCTGTTTTTT. Its protein is CASSNPAGRNTGELFF.

The genes are TRBV6-5 and TRBJ1-5; D gene unclear. The CDR3 is made up of 13 amino acids. Trimming shortened V by 6 bases and J by 0 bases, and 6 bases separated the two germline ends. Germline lookup yields CDR1 MNHEY and CDR2 SVGAGI. The CDR3, as DNA: TGTGCCAGCAGAGTTAATAGCAATCAGCCCCAGCATTTT. This translates into CASRVNSNQPQHF.

V usage is TRBV6-5 and J usage is TRBJ2-5, with 12 bases aligning to TRBD2. CDR1 and CDR2 from the germline V gene are MNHEY and SVGAGI. After removal of 6 bases from V and 9 bases from J, the junction contained 11 bases not matched to a gene. CDR3 size: 15 residues. CDR3: CASRLLAGGFMPQYF. Here the CDR3 DNA reads TGTGCCAGCAGGCTTCTAGCGGGAGGGTTCATGCCCCAGTACTTC.

The chain carries TRBV29-1 and TRBJ2-7; D perhaps matches TRBD2 (7 bases). The CDR3 has 14 amino acids. CDR1 and CDR2 (germline): SQVTM, ANQGSEA. V was pared by 7 bases and J by 3 bases, with 19 bases between. DNA of the CDR3: TGCAGCGCTAGAGGGGGGGGAAATAGCTACGAGCAGTACTTC. As protein: CSARGGGNSYEQYF.

The rearrangement joins TRBV4-1 to TRBJ2-7; tentatively, D is TRBD2 (5 bases). Germline values: CDR1 MGHRA, CDR2 YSYEKL. The germline V and J ends were trimmed by 3 bases and 0 bases, with 12 bases remaining between them. The CDR3 has 15 amino acids. In DNA form, the CDR3 reads TGCGCCAGCAGCCAGCGGGCGGAATCCTCCTACGAGCAGTACTTC. Residues: CASSQRAESSYEQYF.

J is TRBJ2-7 and V is TRBV4-1, with 9 positions matching TRBD1. The trim removed 4 bases at V and 1 base at J, leaving 5 bases unmatched. Germline V gives CDR1 MGHRA, CDR2 YSYEKL. This CDR3 is 15 amino acids long. As DNA, the CDR3 is TGCGCCAGCAGCCCAGGGACAGGGACTTCCTACGAGCAGTACTTC. Translating it yields CASSPGTGTSYEQYF.

The chain recombines TRBV7-8 with TRBJ1-4, with D possibly being TRBD1 (5 bases). Germline V gene data show CDR1 as SGHVS and CDR2 as FQNEAQ. The CDR3 length is 15 residues. Trimming removed 1 base at V and 7 bases at J, with 13 bases between. This CDR3 reads CASSLGGLPSEKLFF. CDR3 nucleotides: TGTGCCAGCAGCTTAGGGGGGTTGCCGAGTGAAAAACTGTTTTTT.

The V gene is TRBV6-1, the J gene TRBJ2-7; D perhaps matches TRBD2 (6 bases). Trimming took off 6 bases at V and 5 bases at J, with 11 bases between the two ends. The CDR3 has 12 amino acids. In germline, CDR1 is MNHNS, CDR2 SASEGT. The CDR3 nucleotides are TGTGCCAGCAGGACTAGAGTTGACGAGCAGTACTTC. This sequence encodes CASRTRVDEQYF.

Comments on this clone: Additional DNA sequences in this sample encode the identical CDR3. For the CDR3, the DNA is TGTGCCAGCAGTTCTTCCACCTACGAGCAGTACTTC. Translation gives CASSSSTYEQYF. The rearrangement joins TRBV27 to TRBJ2-7, with D unclear. The germline gives CDR1 MNHEY, CDR2 SMNVEV (reference sequence). This CDR3 comprises 12 residues. V was cut by 4 bases and J by 2 bases, with 6 bases left in between.

The J gene is TRBJ2-1, the V gene TRBV5-4; D may be TRBD2 (5 bases). The CDR3 covers 14 residues. Germline V gene sequence: CDR1 SGHNT, CDR2 YYREEE (reference sequence). Trimming took off 4 bases at V and 1 base at J, with 9 bases between the two ends. In DNA form, the CDR3 reads TGTGCCAGCAGCCGGGGTGGGTCCTACAATGAGCAGTTCTTC. This translates into CASSRGGSYNEQFF.

As to this clone: Other DNA sequences from this sample encode an identical CDR3 as well. The V gene is TRBV9, the J gene TRBJ2-7; either TRBD1 or TRBD2 may supply D (5 bases each). The length of the CDR3 is 13 residues. Trimming left V 1 base short and J 7 bases short, with 12 bases between. CDR1 is SGDLS and CDR2 is YYNGEE in the germline V gene. CDR3 nucleotide sequence: TGTGCCAGCAGCGTATCCGGGGCCGGGGAGCAGTACTTC. As protein: CASSVSGAGEQYF.

The V and J genes are TRBV27 and TRBJ1-2; possibly TRBD1 for D (5 bases). The CDR3 has 14 residues. Germline CDR1 MNHEY, CDR2 SMNVEV (reference sequence). V gave up 7 bases and J gave up 6 bases, with 18 bases separating them. For the CDR3, the DNA is TGTGCCAGCACCCATAGGGCAGGGTCGGATGGCTACACCTTC. Amino acid sequence: CASTHRAGSDGYTF.

The chain recombines TRBV2 with TRBJ2-1, with 7 positions matching TRBD2. Germline V gene sequence: CDR1 SNHLY, CDR2 FYNNEI. The CDR3 loop spans 16 amino acids. V lost 4 bases to trimming and J lost 0 bases; unmatched junction nucleotides: 6. As DNA, the CDR3 is TGTGCCAGCAGTGCCCTTGGCGGGAGCTCCTACAATGAGCAGTTCTTC. Its protein is CASSALGGSSYNEQFF.

This chain connects TRBV5-1 to TRBJ2-7; possibly TRBD2 for D (6 bases). Germline loops: CDR1 SGHRS, CDR2 YFSETQ. The CDR3 covers 15 residues. Trimming took 2 bases from V and 4 from J, leaving 16 bases between them. CDR3 nucleotides: TGCGCCAGCAGCTTTGGGCTAGCGCTCATATACGAGCAGTACTTC. It specifies CASSFGLALIYEQYF.

This sequence joins TRBV27 and TRBJ2-3; possibly TRBD2 for D (5 bases). CDR3 length: 16 residues. Trimming cost V 2 bases and J 1 base, with 13 bases left between them. Germline V CDR1 and CDR2: MNHEY, SMNVEV (reference sequence). The CDR3: CASSLLSSRGTDTQYF. The CDR3 nucleotides read TGTGCCAGCAGTTTACTCTCTAGCAGAGGCACAGATACGCAGTATTTT.

Of note for this clone: One end of the junction fails to match germline, which may point to a read error. V usage is TRBV30 and J usage is TRBJ2-5; 9 bases map to TRBD1. The germline gives CDR1 GTSNPN, CDR2 SVGIG (reference sequence). CDR3 size: 12 residues. CDR3 sequence reads: CAWSVAGGQGNF. In nucleotides, the CDR3 is TGTGCCTGGAGCGTGGCAGGAGGACAGGGGAACTTC.

This sequence joins TRBV6-5 and TRBJ2-5; unclear D gene. The germline gives CDR1 MNHEY, CDR2 SVGAGI. V lost 2 bases to trimming and J lost 4 bases, with 11 bases between them. The CDR3 sequence is 14 residues long. The CDR3 spells CASSYNWVSETQYF. The DNA of the CDR3 is TGTGCCAGCAGTTACAACTGGGTATCAGAGACCCAGTACTTC.

The V call is TRBV7-9, the J call TRBJ2-1; 9 bases fit TRBD1. In germline, CDR1 is SEHNR, CDR2 FQNEAQ (reference sequence). The CDR3 is 16 amino acids. J lost 5 bases, V lost 5 bases, and 10 bases had no gene match. CDR3 in DNA: TGTGCCAGCAGCCTCAACAGGGGGCAGGTGAACAATGAGCAGTTCTTC. Translating it yields CASSLNRGQVNNEQFF.

The chain uses TRBV28 and TRBJ2-1; the D is unclear. CDR3 length equals 14 residues. The germline V and J ends were trimmed by 8 bases and 0 bases, with 11 bases remaining between them. Germline V gives CDR1 MDHEN, CDR2 SYDVKM. For the CDR3, the DNA is TGTGCCAGCGAAGCCCATGGCTCCTACAATGAGCAGTTCTTC. It specifies CASEAHGSYNEQFF.

The chain carries TRBV6-1 and TRBJ2-7; D ambiguous. This CDR3 has 13 residues. V lost 2 bases and J lost 7, with 12 bases in between. Germline V gene data show CDR1 as MNHNS and CDR2 as SASEGT. CDR3 amino acids: CASSELQTREQYF. The CDR3 DNA follows: TGTGCCAGCAGTGAATTGCAAACCCGGGAGCAGTACTTC.

This chain joins TRBV5-6 and TRBJ2-4; tentative D call: TRBD1 (6 bases). The CDR3 is made up of 16 amino acids. The V end lost 4 bases, the J end lost 4 bases, and 18 bases lay between the germline ends. CDR1 is SGHDT and CDR2 is YYEEEE in the germline V gene. As DNA, the CDR3 is TGTGCCAGCAGCCCCAAAGGTCGGGACATTAAAAACATTCAGTACTTC. Protein product: CASSPKGRDIKNIQYF.